Sequencing of this T cell receptor beta chain was carried out in a study of immune cell composition in non-small cell lung cancer. General study points: Adenocarcinomas with higher top tumour-associated clone frequency had more reactive TILs. Smoking pack-years did not significantly correlate with tumour TCR-beta clonality.

Libraries were prepared by immunoSEQ multiplex PCR; TCRdb keeps only in-frame clonotypes and omits some of them. The sample lists approximately 9,000 clones, 70% to 85% occurring once. Normal lung sampling was at least 3 cm from the tumour, as distant as possible. Genomic DNA came from frozen unsorted single-cell suspensions. The CDR3 is made up of 16 amino acids. Germline CDR1 and CDR2: SGHRS and YFSETQ. V trimming: 4 bases; J trimming: 2 bases; junction bases outside the gene matches: 9. About this clone: Its antigen is as yet unknown.

Sequenced input: non-adjacent lung tissue. The chain employs TRBV5-1 and TRBJ2-7, with 10 positions matching TRBD1. This TCR derives from a human donor with non-small cell lung cancer. The CDR3 DNA follows: TGCGCCAGCAGCCCTCGAGCCGGGACAGGGGCCTACGAGCAGTACTTC. Its translation is CASSPRAGTGAYEQYF. The full variable domain, rest sourced from reference TRBV5-1 and TRBJ2-7, is KAGVTQTPRYLIKTRGQQVTLSCSPISGHRSVSWYQQTPGQGLQFLFEYFSETQRNKGNFPGRFSGRQFSNSRSEMNVSTLELGDSALYLCASSPRAGTGAYEQYFGPGTRLTVT.